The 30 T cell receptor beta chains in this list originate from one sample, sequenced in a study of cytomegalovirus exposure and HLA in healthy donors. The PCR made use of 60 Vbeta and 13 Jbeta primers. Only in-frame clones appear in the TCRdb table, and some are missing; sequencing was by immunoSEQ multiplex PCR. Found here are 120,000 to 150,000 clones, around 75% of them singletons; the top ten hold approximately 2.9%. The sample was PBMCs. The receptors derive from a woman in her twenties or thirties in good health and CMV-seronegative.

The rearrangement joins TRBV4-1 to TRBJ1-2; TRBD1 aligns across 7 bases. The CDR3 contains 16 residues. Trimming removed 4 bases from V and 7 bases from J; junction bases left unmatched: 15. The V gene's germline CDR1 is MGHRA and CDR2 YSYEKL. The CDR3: CASSRARGGQVPGYTF. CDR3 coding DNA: TGCGCCAGCAGCCGGGCGCGGGGTGGACAGGTACCTGGCTACACCTTC.

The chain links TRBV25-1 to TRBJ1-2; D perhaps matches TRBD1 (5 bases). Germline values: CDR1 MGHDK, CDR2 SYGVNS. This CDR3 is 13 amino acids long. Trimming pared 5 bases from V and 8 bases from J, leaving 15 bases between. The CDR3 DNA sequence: TGTGCCAGCAGTTTGGCCGGGGGAGGAGGCTACACCTTC. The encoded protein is CASSLAGGGGYTF.

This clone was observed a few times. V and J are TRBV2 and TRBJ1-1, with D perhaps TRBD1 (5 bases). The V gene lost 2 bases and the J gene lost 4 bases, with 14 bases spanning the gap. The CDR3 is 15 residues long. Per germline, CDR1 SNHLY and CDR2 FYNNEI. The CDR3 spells CASSEWGGRSTEAFF. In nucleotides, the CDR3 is TGTGCCAGCAGTGAATGGGGGGGTAGAAGCACTGAAGCTTTCTTT.

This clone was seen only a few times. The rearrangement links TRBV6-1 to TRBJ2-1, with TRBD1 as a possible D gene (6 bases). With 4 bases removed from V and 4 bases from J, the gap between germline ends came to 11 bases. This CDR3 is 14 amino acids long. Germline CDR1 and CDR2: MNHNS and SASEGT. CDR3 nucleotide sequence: TGTGCCAGCAGTGCTTCAGGGGTATACAATGAGCAGTTCTTC. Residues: CASSASGVYNEQFF.

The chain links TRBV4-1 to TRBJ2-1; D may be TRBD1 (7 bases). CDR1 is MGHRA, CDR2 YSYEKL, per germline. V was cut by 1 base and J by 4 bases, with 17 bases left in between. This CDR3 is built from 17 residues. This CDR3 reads CASSQGGRQGGYNEQFF. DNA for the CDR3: TGCGCCAGCAGCCAAGGGGGAAGGCAGGGGGGTTACAATGAGCAGTTCTTC.

The CDR3 sequence is CASSPSLSKLTEAFF. CDR3 coding DNA: TGTGCCAGCAGCCCGTCCTTATCGAAACTCACTGAAGCTTTCTTT. V usage is TRBV5-4 and J usage is TRBJ1-1; D uncertain. Germline-derived CDR1 and CDR2 are SGHNT and YYREEE (reference sequence). With 4 bases removed from V and 4 bases from J, the gap between germline ends came to 17 bases. This CDR3 is built from 15 residues.

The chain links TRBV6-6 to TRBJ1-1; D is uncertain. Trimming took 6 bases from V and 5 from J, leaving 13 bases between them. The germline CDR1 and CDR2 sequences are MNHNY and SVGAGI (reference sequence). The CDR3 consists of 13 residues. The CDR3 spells CASSLTARTEAFF. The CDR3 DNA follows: TGTGCCAGCAGCCTTACCGCCAGGACTGAAGCTTTCTTT.

The CDR3 DNA sequence: TGTGCCAGCAGCTTACCTCAAGAGACCCAGTACTTC. Protein: CASSLPQETQYF. This sequence joins TRBV7-3 and TRBJ2-5; no clear D gene. This CDR3 has 12 residues. Germline lookup yields CDR1 SGHTA and CDR2 FQGTGA. Trimming cost V 2 bases and J 2 bases, with 3 bases left between them. The variable domain in full, with the rest retrieved from reference TRBV7-3 and TRBJ2-5, is GAGVSQTPSNKVTEKGKYVELRCDPISGHTALYWYRQSLGQGPEFLIYFQGTGAADDSGLPNDRFFAVRPEGSVSTLKIQRTERGDSAVYLCASSLPQETQYFGPGTRLLVL.

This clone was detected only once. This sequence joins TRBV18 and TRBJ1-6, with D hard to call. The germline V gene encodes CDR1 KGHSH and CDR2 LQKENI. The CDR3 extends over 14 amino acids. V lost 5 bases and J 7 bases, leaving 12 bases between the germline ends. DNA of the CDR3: TGTGCCAGCTCAGACCGGGAGCTAAATTCACCCCTCCACTTT. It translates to CASSDRELNSPLHF.

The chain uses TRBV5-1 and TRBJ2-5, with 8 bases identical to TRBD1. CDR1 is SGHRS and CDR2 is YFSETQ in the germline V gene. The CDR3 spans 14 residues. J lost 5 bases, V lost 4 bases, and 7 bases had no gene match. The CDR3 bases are TGCGCCAGCAGCCCCCTGGACAGGGTGGAGACCCAGTACTTC. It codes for CASSPLDRVETQYF.

CDR3 protein: CASSQDSGNYEQYF. The CDR3, as DNA: TGTGCCAGCAGCCAAGATTCAGGGAACTACGAGCAGTACTTC. The rearrangement joins TRBV4-2 to TRBJ2-7; perhaps TRBD1 as D (5 bases). This CDR3 comprises 14 residues. V gave up 0 bases and J gave up 3 bases, with 9 bases separating them. The V gene's germline CDR1 is LGHNA and CDR2 YNFKEQ.

The chain's CDR3 is CASSYGAGSGNTIYF. Here the CDR3 DNA reads TGTGCCAGCAGTTACGGAGCGGGATCTGGAAACACCATATATTTT. The genes are TRBV6-5 and TRBJ1-3, with D hard to call. Germline V gene sequence: CDR1 MNHEY, CDR2 SVGAGI. V lost 2 bases, J lost 1 base, and 9 bases lay in between. The CDR3 totals 15 residues.

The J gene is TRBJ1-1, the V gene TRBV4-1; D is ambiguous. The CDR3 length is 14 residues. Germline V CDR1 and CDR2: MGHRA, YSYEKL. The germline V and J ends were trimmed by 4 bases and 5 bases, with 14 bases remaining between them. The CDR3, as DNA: TGCGCCAGCAGCCGTGAGGCCTCGGGAACTGAAGCTTTCTTT. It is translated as CASSREASGTEAFF.

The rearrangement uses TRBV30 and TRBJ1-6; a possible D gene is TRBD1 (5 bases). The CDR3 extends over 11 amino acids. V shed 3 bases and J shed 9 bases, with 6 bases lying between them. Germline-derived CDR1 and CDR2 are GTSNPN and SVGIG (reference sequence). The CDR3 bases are TGTGCCTGGAGGGGGGGTTCACCCCTCCACTTT. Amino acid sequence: CAWRGGSPLHF.

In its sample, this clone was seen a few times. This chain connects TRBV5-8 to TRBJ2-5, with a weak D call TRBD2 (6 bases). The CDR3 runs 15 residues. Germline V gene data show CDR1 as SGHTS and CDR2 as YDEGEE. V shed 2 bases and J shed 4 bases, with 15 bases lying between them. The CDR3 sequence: CASSFPGAGGETQYF. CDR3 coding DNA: TGTGCCAGCAGCTTCCCTGGGGCCGGGGGAGAGACCCAGTACTTC. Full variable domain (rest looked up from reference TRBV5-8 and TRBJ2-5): EAGVTQSPTHLIKTRGQQATLRCSPISGHTSVYWYQQALGLGLQFLLWYDEGEERNRGNFPPRFSGRQFPNYSSELNVNALELEDSALYLCASSFPGAGGETQYFGPGTRLLVL.

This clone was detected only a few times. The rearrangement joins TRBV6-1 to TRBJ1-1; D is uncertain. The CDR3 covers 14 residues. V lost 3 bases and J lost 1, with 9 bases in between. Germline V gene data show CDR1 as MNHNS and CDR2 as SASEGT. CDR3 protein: CASSDFYGNTEAFF. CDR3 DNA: TGTGCCAGCAGTGACTTTTACGGGAACACTGAAGCTTTCTTT.

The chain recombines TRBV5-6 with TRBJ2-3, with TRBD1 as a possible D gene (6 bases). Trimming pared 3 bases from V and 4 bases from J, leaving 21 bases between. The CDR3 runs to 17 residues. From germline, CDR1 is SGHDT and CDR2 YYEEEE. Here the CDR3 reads CASSYLGPGVASDTQYF. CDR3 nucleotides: TGTGCCAGCAGCTACTTAGGTCCAGGGGTCGCATCAGATACGCAGTATTTT.

The CDR3 region is CASSERRDRQPQHF. The CDR3 region has the DNA TGTGCCAGCAGTGAGAGGAGGGACCGGCAGCCCCAGCATTTT. The genes are TRBV6-1 and TRBJ1-5; TRBD1 might be the D (5 bases). The germline gives CDR1 MNHNS, CDR2 SASEGT. CDR3 size: 14 residues. Trimming cost V 3 bases and J 7 bases, with 13 bases left between them.

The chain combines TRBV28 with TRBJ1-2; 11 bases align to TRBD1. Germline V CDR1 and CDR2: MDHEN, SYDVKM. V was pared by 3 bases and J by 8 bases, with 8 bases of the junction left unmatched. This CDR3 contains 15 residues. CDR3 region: CASSFPGQGVYGYTF. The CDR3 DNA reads TGTGCCAGCAGTTTCCCGGGACAGGGGGTGTACGGCTACACCTTC.

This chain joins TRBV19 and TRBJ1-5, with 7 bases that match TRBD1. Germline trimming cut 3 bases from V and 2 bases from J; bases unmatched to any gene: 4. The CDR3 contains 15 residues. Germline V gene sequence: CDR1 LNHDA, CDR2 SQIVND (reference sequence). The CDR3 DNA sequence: TGTGCCAGTAGTATCGGACAGGTGGGCAATCAGCCCCAGCATTTT. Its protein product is CASSIGQVGNQPQHF.

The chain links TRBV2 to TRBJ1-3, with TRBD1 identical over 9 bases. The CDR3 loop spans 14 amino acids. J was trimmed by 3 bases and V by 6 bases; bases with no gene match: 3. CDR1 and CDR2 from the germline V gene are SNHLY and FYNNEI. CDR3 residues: CASRQGASGNTIYF. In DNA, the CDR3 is TGTGCCAGCAGACAGGGGGCTAGTGGAAACACCATATATTTT.

CDR3 loop: CASSGTSGRAGEQYF. CDR3 in DNA: TGTGCCAGCAGTGGGACTAGCGGGAGGGCCGGCGAGCAGTACTTC. The V call is TRBV2, the J call TRBJ2-7; TRBD2 agrees at 15 bases. The CDR3 spans 15 residues. Germline lookup yields CDR1 SNHLY and CDR2 FYNNEI. V lost 4 bases and J lost 6; bases outside the gene matches: 4.

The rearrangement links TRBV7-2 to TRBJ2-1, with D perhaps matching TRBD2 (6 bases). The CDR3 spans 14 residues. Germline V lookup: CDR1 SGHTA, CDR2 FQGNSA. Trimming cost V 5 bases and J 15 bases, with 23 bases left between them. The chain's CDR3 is CASSPLVQTSSSFF. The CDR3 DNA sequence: TGTGCCAGCAGCCCCCTCGTTCAGACTAGTTCATCGTTCTTC.

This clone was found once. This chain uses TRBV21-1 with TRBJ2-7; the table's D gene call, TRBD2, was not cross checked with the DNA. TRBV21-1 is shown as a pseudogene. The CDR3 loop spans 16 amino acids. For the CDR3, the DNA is TGTGCCAGCAGCAGAGGCCAGCGGGACGGCTCCTACGAGCAGTACTTC. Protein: CASSRGQRDGSYEQYF.

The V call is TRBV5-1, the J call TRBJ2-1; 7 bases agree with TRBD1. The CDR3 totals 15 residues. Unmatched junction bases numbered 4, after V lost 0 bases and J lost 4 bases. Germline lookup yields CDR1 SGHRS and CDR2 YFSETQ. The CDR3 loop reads CASSLVDRTYNEQFF. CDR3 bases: TGCGCCAGCAGCTTGGTGGACAGGACTTACAATGAGCAGTTCTTC. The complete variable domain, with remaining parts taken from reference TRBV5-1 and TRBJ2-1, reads KAGVTQTPRYLIKTRGQQVTLSCSPISGHRSVSWYQQTPGQGLQFLFEYFSETQRNKGNFPGRFSGRQFSNSRSEMNVSTLELGDSALYLCASSLVDRTYNEQFFGPGTRLTVL.

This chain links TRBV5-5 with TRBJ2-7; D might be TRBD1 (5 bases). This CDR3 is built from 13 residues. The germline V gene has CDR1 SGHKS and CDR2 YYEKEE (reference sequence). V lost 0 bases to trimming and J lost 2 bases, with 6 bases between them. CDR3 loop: CASSLAGTYEQYF. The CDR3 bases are TGTGCCAGCAGCTTGGCAGGGACCTACGAGCAGTACTTC. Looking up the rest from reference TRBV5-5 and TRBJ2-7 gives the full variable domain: DAGVTQSPTHLIKTRGQQVTLRCSPISGHKSVSWYQQVLGQGPQFIFQYYEKEERGRGNFPDRFSARQFPNYSSELNVNALLLGDSALYLCASSLAGTYEQYFGPGTRLTVT.

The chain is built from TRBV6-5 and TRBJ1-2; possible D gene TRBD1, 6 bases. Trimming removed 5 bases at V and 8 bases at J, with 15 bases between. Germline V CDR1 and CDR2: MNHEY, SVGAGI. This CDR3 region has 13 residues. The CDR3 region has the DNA TGTGCCAGCAGTCGTACAGGGATTCGGGGCTACACCTTC. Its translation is CASSRTGIRGYTF.

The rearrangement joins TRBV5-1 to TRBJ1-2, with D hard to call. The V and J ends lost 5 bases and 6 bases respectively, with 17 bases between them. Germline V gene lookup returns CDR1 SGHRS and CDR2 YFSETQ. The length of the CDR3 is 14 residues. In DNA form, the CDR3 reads TGCGCCAGCAGTGTAGTAGCCCCGGAGGATGGCTACACCTTC. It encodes CASSVVAPEDGYTF.

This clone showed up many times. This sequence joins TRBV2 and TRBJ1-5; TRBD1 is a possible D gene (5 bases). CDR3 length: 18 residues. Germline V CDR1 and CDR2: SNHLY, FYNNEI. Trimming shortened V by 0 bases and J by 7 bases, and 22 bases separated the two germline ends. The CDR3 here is CASSEAFVLGGGRQPQHF. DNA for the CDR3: TGTGCCAGCAGTGAAGCGTTCGTTTTGGGGGGAGGTCGACAGCCCCAGCATTTT.

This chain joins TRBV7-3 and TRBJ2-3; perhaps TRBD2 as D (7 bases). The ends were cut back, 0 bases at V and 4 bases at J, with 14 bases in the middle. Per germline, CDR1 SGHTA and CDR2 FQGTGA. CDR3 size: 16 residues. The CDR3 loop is CASSLTTGGRADTQYF. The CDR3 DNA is TGTGCCAGCAGCTTAACAACGGGGGGCAGGGCAGATACGCAGTATTTT.